The present T cell receptor (beta chain) was sequenced within a study of sequential checkpoint blockade in melanoma. About the study: TCRbeta immunosequencing was performed on DNA from fewer than 95 pretreatment melanoma tumor samples. More than 20 patients had tumor biopsies before treatment and at week 13. Regarding the study as a whole: Tumor T-cell fraction and clonality correlated with PD-L1 and CD8+ counts.

This table comes from immunoSEQ multiplex PCR, and its TCRdb copy is limited to in-frame clones, with some not included. The repertoire holds fewer than 3,000 clones, with 27% as singletons. This sample's treatment: randomized to nivolumab then ipilimumab (arm A) or the reverse (arm B). Notes on this clone: Its antigen remains unidentified.

Here the sequenced sample was tumor tissue (inferred from file names), taken from a patient given nivolumab and ipilimumab in sequence. This clonotype originated in a human donor with melanoma.

The CDR3 coding sequence is TGTGCCAGCAGCGTAGGCGGTGGGGCGGTTTACAATGAGCAGTTCTTC. Protein product: CASSVGGGAVYNEQFF. The chain is built from TRBV9 and TRBJ2-1, with D possibly being TRBD1 (5 bases). V lost 0 bases and J lost 4, with 14 bases in between. Germline V gene data show CDR1 as SGDLS and CDR2 as YYNGEE. The CDR3 consists of 16 residues.